A selection of T cell receptor beta chains follows, all from one sample in a study of T-cell reconstitution after alpha-beta-depleted transplantation in children. From the PCR reads, TCRdb called clonotypes with MiXCR, one entry per CDR3 protein. In the table there are 450,000 to 600,000 distinct CDR3 sequences, roughly a tenth of which are singletons. The material sequenced was PBMCs, taken before TCRalphabeta/CD19-depleted stem cell transplant. These TCRs come from a child aged 2 to 10 with inherited bone marrow failure, due to receive a stem cell transplant. Both conserved end residues are trimmed from each CDR3. D genes are given only for firm matches.

TRBV4-1,-,ASSQVARFGEQF
TRBV20-1,-,SAREFEGLNTEAF
TRBV12-3/TRBV12-4,-,ASSLEAGKETQY
TRBV7-9,TRBD1,ASSLLPLQGAQGYT
TRBV19,-,ASSMGGTALETQY
TRBV6-5,TRBD1,ASSYWTGAYNSPLH
TRBV6-1,TRBD1,ASNPLTGGVKGSPLH
TRBV29-1,TRBD2,SVEVRTSDPTDTPY
TRBV27,-,ASSLSAGTSHYEQY
TRBV24-1,TRBD2,ATSDPAGTMATQY
TRBV5-8,-,ASSLVSAAWAKHIQY